This is a list of T cell receptor beta chains from one sample in a study of T-cell memory formation after mild COVID-19. TCRdb redid the calling of the 5' RACE reads with MiXCR, one entry per CDR3 protein. The sample consists of fewer than 400,000 distinct CDR3 sequences, 10% to 15% of them appearing once. The sequenced sample was PBMCs or a T cell subset sorted from them (not recorded which). The receptors were gathered from a man aged 18 to 29 who had mild COVID-19 (a few samples of this study predate the infection). Cell type and time point are not known. Both conserved end residues are part of each CDR3. A D gene is named only where the DNA matches it firmly. Size is omitted from some rows. Given values are once, few, many or a class for expanded clones.

V	size	D	J	DNA	CDR3
TRBV9	NA	NA	TRBJ1-1	TGTGCCAGCAGCGTAGGAAAGGGACCTGAAGCTTTCTTT	CASSVGKGPEAFF
TRBV6-5	many	TRBD2	TRBJ2-1	TGTGCCAGCAGTTACGAGACTAGCGGGGGATTTGAGCAGTTCTTC	CASSYETSGGFEQFF
TRBV5-1	NA	NA	TRBJ1-6	TGCGCCAGCAGCTTTGGCAGGCCGAATTCACCCCTCCACTTT	CASSFGRPNSPLHF
TRBV20-1	NA	TRBD2	TRBJ2-1	TGCAGTGCTAGGACTAGCGGCTCCTACAATGAGCAGTTCTTC	CSARTSGSYNEQFF
TRBV4-1	few	NA	TRBJ1-1	TGCGCCAGCAGCCAAAGAGGGGAGGTGAAAGCTTTCTTT	CASSQRGEVKAFF
TRBV6-2/TRBV6-3	few	NA	TRBJ2-1	TGTGCCAGCAGTTACAGACCCTGGGACACCTTAAGCTCCTACAATGAGCAGTTCTTC	CASSYRPWDTLSSYNEQFF
TRBV6-5	NA	TRBD2	TRBJ2-5	TGTGCCAGCGCCCCTCTGGGGGGGGGGACCCAGTACTTC	CASAPLGGGTQYF
TRBV2	many	NA	TRBJ2-2	TGTGCCAGCACAGGACGGTGGGGCGCGAACACCGGGGAGCTGTTTTTT	CASTGRWGANTGELFF
TRBV24-1	NA	NA	TRBJ2-3	TGTGCCACCAGCTCATCTAGCACAGATACGCAGTATTTT	CATSSSSTDTQYF
TRBV19	NA	NA	TRBJ2-7	TGTGCCAGTAGTAGCGGGTGGGGGTCCTACGAGCAGTACTTC	CASSSGWGSYEQYF
TRBV29-1	NA	NA	TRBJ2-3	TGCAGCGTTGAAAGGGGGGGGCAAGATACGCAGTATTTT	CSVERGGQDTQYF
TRBV7-6	many	NA	TRBJ2-4	TGTGCCAGCAGCTCAGGTCCCGCGGTGGGCCTAGCCAAAAACATTCAGTACTTC	CASSSGPAVGLAKNIQYF
TRBV4-1	few	NA	TRBJ1-5	TGCGCCAGCAGCCATTGGGGAGGGTACGGGAATCAGCCCCAGCATTTT	CASSHWGGYGNQPQHF
TRBV12-3/TRBV12-4	few	TRBD1	TRBJ1-1	TGTGCCAGCAGCTTTCGAATGACAGGGGGCACCGCTGAAGCTTTCTTT	CASSFRMTGGTAEAFF
TRBV11-2	NA	NA	TRBJ2-7	TGTGCCAGCAGCTTAGGGACAATTGGGACCTACGAGCAGTACTTC	CASSLGTIGTYEQYF
TRBV20-1	NA	TRBD1	TRBJ1-1	TGCAGTGCTTGGGACAGGGGCCATTTGATGAACACTGAAGCTTTCTTT	CSAWDRGHLMNTEAFF
TRBV28	NA	NA	TRBJ2-3	TGTGCCAGCAGTCGGGACTTCACAGATACGCAGTATTTT	CASSRDFTDTQYF
TRBV7-2	few	NA	TRBJ2-3	TGTGCCAGCGGGCGGCAGACAGATACGCAGTATTTT	CASGRQTDTQYF
TRBV6-5	NA	NA	TRBJ2-7	TGTGCCAGCAGTTATGGCTGGTTGACCTACGAGCAGTACTTC	CASSYGWLTYEQYF
TRBV5-5	few	NA	TRBJ2-2	TGTGCCAGCAGTCACAGGGTTGAGACCGGGGAGCTGTTTTTT	CASSHRVETGELFF
TRBV5-1	NA	TRBD1	TRBJ1-2	TGCGCCAGCAGCTCTCAGGGGGGGGCCTATGGCTACACCTTC	CASSSQGGAYGYTF
TRBV7-7	many	NA	TRBJ2-5	TGTGCCAGCAGCTTAGGGGCTAGCAGCGAGACCCAGTACTTC	CASSLGASSETQYF
TRBV6-5	NA	TRBD1	TRBJ1-4	TGTGCCAGCAGTCAACCCTCGACAGGGGGGTATGAAAAACTGTTTTTT	CASSQPSTGGYEKLFF
TRBV11-2	few	NA	TRBJ2-1	TGTGCCAGCAGCGCTGCGGGCCTAGCTCCGAATGAGCAGTTCTTC	CASSAAGLAPNEQFF
TRBV4-3	many	NA	TRBJ1-1	TGCGCCAGCAGCCAAGAACGGCAGGCCAACACTGAAGCTTTCTTT	CASSQERQANTEAFF
TRBV3-1	few	NA	TRBJ2-1	TGTGCCAGCAGCCAAGCTGGCAGATTATTCGATGAGCAGTTCTTC	CASSQAGRLFDEQFF
TRBV20-1	NA	NA	TRBJ1-1	TGCAGTGCTAACATGGGGGAGGAGGGCGCTGAAGCTTTCTTT	CSANMGEEGAEAFF
TRBV4-3	NA	NA	TRBJ1-1	TGCGCCAGCAGCCAAGATATAGAGATGAACACTGAAGCTTTCTTT	CASSQDIEMNTEAFF
TRBV12-3/TRBV12-4	NA	NA	TRBJ2-2	TGTGCCAGCAAGGCGGCCGGGGAGCTGTTTTTT	CASKAAGELFF
TRBV5-1	NA	NA	TRBJ1-2	TGCGCCAGCAGCCCTTTGGGGGACGGCTACACCTTC	CASSPLGDGYTF
TRBV6-5	few	TRBD1	TRBJ2-1	TGTGCCAGCAGTTACGGTCAGGGGGCTAATGAGCAGTTCTTC	CASSYGQGANEQFF
TRBV11-2	many	TRBD1	TRBJ2-1	TGTGCCAGCAGCTTAGGGTGGACAGGTATCAATGAGCAGTTCTTC	CASSLGWTGINEQFF
TRBV27	many	NA	TRBJ1-2	TGTGCCAGCACGAATTACACCGTACCGCGCTATGGCTACACCTTC	CASTNYTVPRYGYTF
TRBV4-1	NA	NA	TRBJ2-7	TGCGCCAGCAGCCAACGCAAGAGCGAGCAGTACTTC	CASSQRKSEQYF
TRBV4-2	many	NA	TRBJ2-3	TGTGCCAGCACGGGCAAAGGGGGGATCCCAGATACGCAGTATTTT	CASTGKGGIPDTQYF
TRBV4-1	NA	TRBD1	TRBJ2-5	TGCGCCAGCAGCCAGGGGACAGGGGGCTGGCAGACCCAGTACTTC	CASSQGTGGWQTQYF
TRBV7-9	NA	TRBD1	TRBJ2-1	TGTGCCAGCAGGGCAGGGGGTGTCTCCTACAATGAGCAGTTCTTC	CASRAGGVSYNEQFF
TRBV20-1	NA	TRBD2	TRBJ2-1	TGCAGTGCTAGAGCCCCCCCCAGCGGGGGGGCCAATGAGCAGTTCTTC	CSARAPPSGGANEQFF
TRBV20-1	few	NA	TRBJ2-4	TGCAGTGCTATGTGGGCCAAAAACATTCAGTACTTC	CSAMWAKNIQYF
TRBV6-2/TRBV6-3	many	TRBD1	TRBJ1-2	TGTGCCAGCACCCTTTTATGGGACAGCTGGATATCAGGGGCGCGTCACTATGGCTACACCTTC	CASTLLWDSWISGARHYGYTF
TRBV4-3	few	NA	TRBJ2-3	TGCGCCAGCGGGTCGGCGGACTTCACAGATACGCAGTATTTT	CASGSADFTDTQYF
TRBV6-5	NA	NA	TRBJ1-5	TGTGCCAGCAAAAGGGGGGGTTATAGCAATCAGCCCCAGCATTTT	CASKRGGYSNQPQHF
TRBV14	many	NA	TRBJ2-1	TGTGCCAGCAGCCGGGACGTGAGCTCCTACAATGAGCAGTTCTTC	CASSRDVSSYNEQFF
TRBV7-2	few	TRBD2	TRBJ2-7	TGTGCCAGCAGCCAACTAGCGGGGGGGCAGGGCGAGCAGTACTTC	CASSQLAGGQGEQYF
TRBV6-2/TRBV6-3	NA	NA	TRBJ2-3	TGTGCCAGCAGTTCACGTTTAGAGAGCACAGATACGCAGTATTTT	CASSSRLESTDTQYF
TRBV6-5	NA	NA	TRBJ1-1	TGTGCCAGCAGTTACGCCACAGGTGGAATGAACACTGAAGCTTTCTTT	CASSYATGGMNTEAFF
TRBV12-3/TRBV12-4	few	TRBD1	TRBJ1-2	TGTGCCAGCAGGGGGGACAGCTTAAGTGGCTACACCTTC	CASRGDSLSGYTF
TRBV4-1	few	TRBD1	TRBJ2-7	TGCGCCAGCAGCCACTGGGACAGGGGCTCCTACGAGCAGTACTTC	CASSHWDRGSYEQYF